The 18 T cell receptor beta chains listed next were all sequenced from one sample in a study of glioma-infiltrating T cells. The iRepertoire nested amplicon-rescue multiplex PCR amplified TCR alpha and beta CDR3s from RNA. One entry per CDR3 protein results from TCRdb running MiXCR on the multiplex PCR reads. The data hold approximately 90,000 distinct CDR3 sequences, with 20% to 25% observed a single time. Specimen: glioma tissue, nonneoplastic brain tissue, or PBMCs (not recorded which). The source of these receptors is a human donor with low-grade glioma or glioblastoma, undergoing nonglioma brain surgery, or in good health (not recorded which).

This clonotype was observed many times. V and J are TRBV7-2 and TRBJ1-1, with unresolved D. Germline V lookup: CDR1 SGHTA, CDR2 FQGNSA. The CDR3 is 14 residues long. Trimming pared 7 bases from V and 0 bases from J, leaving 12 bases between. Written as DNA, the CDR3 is TGTACCAGCATCCTTAACCAGTTGAACACTGAAGCTTTCTTT. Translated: CTSILNQLNTEAFF.

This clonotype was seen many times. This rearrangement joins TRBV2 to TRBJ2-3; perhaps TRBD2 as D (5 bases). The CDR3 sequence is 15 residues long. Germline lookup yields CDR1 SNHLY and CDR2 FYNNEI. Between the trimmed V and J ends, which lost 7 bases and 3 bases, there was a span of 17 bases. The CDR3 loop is CASNNWGGGTDTQYF. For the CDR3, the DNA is TGTGCCAGCAACAACTGGGGTGGCGGGACAGATACGCAGTATTTT.

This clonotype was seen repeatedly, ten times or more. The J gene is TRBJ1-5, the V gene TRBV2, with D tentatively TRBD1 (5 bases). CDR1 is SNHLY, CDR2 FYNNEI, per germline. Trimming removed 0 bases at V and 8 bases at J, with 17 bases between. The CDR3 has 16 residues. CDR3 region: CASSEAQPGRGEPQHF. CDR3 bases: TGTGCCAGCAGTGAAGCTCAACCAGGCCGAGGGGAGCCCCAGCATTTT.

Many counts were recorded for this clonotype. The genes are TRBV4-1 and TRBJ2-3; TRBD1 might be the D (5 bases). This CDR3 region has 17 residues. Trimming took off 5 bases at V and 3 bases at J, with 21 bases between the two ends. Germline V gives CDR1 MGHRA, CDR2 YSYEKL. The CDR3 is CASSGTHRAGLTDTQYF. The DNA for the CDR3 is TGCGCCAGCAGCGGAACCCATCGGGCAGGGCTTACAGATACGCAGTATTTT.

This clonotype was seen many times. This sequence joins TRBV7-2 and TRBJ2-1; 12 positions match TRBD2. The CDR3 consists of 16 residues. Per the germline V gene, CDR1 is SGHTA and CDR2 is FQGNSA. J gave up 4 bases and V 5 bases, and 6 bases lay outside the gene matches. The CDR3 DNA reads TGTGCCAGCAGCCTAGGACTAGCGGGGCCATACAATGAGCAGTTCTTC. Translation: CASSLGLAGPYNEQFF.

The CDR3 nucleotides are TGCGCCAGCAGCTGGCAGGGGAACACTGAAGCTTTCTTT. This encodes CASSWQGNTEAFF. This chain links TRBV5-1 with TRBJ1-1, with a possible D match to TRBD1 (5 bases). The CDR3 is 13 amino acids. The V gene lost 3 bases and the J gene lost 1 base, with 7 bases spanning the gap. Germline V gene data show CDR1 as SGHRS and CDR2 as YFSETQ.

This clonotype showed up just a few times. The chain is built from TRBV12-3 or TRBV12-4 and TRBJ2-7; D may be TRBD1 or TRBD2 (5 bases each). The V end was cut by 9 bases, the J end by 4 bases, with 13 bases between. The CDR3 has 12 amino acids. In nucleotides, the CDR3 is TGTGCCAGTGGGGGAGTCCTATACGAGCAGTACTTC. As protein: CASGGVLYEQYF.

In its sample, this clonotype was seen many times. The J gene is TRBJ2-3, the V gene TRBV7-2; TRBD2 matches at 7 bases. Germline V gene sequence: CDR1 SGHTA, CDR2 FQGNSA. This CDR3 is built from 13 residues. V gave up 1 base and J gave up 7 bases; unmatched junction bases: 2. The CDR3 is CASSLVSGNTQYF. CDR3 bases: TGTGCCAGCAGCTTAGTGAGCGGGAATACGCAGTATTTT.

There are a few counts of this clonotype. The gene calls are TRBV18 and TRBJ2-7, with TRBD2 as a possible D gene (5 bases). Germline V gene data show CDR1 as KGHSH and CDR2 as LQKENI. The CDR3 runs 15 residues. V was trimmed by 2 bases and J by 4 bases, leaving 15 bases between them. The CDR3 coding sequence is TGTGCCAGCTCACCAAGGATCGGGGTTTCATACGAGCAGTACTTC. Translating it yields CASSPRIGVSYEQYF.

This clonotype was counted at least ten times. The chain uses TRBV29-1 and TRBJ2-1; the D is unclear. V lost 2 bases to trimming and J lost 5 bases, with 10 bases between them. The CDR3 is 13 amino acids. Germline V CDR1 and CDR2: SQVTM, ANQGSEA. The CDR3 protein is CSVELIGDNEQFF. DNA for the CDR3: TGCAGCGTTGAATTAATCGGCGACAATGAGCAGTTCTTC.

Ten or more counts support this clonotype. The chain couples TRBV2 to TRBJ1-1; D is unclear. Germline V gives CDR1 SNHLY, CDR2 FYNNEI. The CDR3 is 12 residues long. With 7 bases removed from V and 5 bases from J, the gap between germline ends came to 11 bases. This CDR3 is CASKFGETEAFF. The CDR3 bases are TGTGCCAGCAAGTTTGGGGAAACTGAAGCTTTCTTT.

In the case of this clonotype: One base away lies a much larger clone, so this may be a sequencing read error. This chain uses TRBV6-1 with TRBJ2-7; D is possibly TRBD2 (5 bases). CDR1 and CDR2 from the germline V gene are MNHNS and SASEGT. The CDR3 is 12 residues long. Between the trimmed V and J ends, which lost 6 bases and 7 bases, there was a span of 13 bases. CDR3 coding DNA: TGTGCCAGCAGCCCCGGGGTGGGGGAGCAGTACTTC. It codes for CASSPGVGEQYF.

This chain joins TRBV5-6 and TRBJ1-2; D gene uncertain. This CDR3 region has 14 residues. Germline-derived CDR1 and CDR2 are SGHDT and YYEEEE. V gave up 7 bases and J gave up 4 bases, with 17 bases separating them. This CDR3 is CASAPSGVSYGYTF. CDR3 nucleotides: TGTGCCAGCGCCCCCTCCGGGGTAAGCTATGGCTACACCTTC.

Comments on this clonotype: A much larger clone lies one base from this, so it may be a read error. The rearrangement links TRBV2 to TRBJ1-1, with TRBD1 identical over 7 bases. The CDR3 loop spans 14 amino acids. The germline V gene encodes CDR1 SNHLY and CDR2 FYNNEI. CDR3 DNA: TGTGCCGGCAGTGATGGGCAGGGGGACACTGAAGCTTTCTTT. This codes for CAGSDGQGDTEAFF.

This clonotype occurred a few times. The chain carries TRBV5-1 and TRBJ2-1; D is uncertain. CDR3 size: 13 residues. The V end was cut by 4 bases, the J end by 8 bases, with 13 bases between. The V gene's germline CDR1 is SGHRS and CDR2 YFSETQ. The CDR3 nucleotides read TGCGCCAGCAGCCCCAATCCCAGCCATGAGCAGTTCTTC. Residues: CASSPNPSHEQFF.

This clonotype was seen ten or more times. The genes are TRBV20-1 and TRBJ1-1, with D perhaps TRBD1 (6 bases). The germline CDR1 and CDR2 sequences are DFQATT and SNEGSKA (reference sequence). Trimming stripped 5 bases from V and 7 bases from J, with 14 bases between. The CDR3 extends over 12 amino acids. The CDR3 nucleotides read TGCAGTGCTCGCCGGGGGCCCCTTGAAGCTTTCTTT. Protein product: CSARRGPLEAFF.

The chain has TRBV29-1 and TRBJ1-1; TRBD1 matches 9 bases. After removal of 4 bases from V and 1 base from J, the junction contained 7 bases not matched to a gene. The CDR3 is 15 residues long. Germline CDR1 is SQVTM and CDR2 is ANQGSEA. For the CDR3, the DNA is TGCAGCGTTGTATCAACGGGACAGGGGAACACTGAAGCTTTCTTT. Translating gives CSVVSTGQGNTEAFF.

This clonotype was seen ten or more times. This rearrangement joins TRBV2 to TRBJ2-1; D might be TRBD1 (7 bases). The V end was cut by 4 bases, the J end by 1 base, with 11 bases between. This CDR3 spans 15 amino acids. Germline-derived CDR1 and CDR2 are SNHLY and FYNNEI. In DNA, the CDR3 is TGTGCCAGCAGTGTGACAGGGAGGTCCTACAATGAGCAGTTCTTC. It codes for CASSVTGRSYNEQFF. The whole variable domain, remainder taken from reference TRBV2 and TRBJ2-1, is EPEVTQTPSHQVTQMGQEVILRCVPISNHLYFYWYRQILGQKVEFLVSFYNNEISEKSEIFDDQFSVERPDGSNFTLKIRSTKLEDSAMYFCASSVTGRSYNEQFFGPGTRLTVL.